This T cell receptor beta chain was identified during a study of regulatory T cells in long-lasting Graves disease. General study points: Persistent Graves' disease cases displayed lower TCR diversity than newly diagnosed ones.

This clonotype appeared many times. Its antigen is not known. This sample's time point: newly diagnosed GD, antithyroid drugs for less than 3 months. Researchers made the TCR library from RNA that was extracted from PBMCs. Arm-PCR of CDR3 regions with iRepertoire HTBI primers generated TCR beta libraries. Each CDR3 protein is one row after TCRdb ran MiXCR on the multiplex PCR reads. The sample carries fewer than 450,000 distinct CDR3 sequences, approximately 15% recorded once. Unmatched junction bases numbered 6, after V lost 0 bases and J lost 5 bases. The CDR3 is made up of 14 amino acids. The V gene's germline CDR1 is DFQATT and CDR2 SNEGSKA (reference sequence). This sample also appeared in a second study, on T cells in Graves' hyperthyroidism and ophthalmopathy.

This chain joins TRBV20-1 and TRBJ1-1; 7 bases fit TRBD1. Material: peripheral blood mononuclear cells (PBMCs), obtained at new diagnosis, from a patient treated with antithyroid drugs. This sequence was found in a woman aged 40 to 50 with Graves disease. This CDR3 is CSAREGGGKTEAFF. For the CDR3, the DNA is TGCAGTGCTAGAGAAGGAGGGGGCAAGACTGAAGCTTTCTTT.